These 11 T cell receptor beta chains originate from one sample sequenced in a study of T-cell memory formation after mild COVID-19. Each CDR3 protein gets one entry after TCRdb re-called the 5' RACE reads with MiXCR. The sample yields about 260,000 distinct CDR3 sequences, approximately 15% seen once. The sequenced sample consisted of PBMCs or a T cell subset sorted from them (not recorded which). The source of these receptors is a man between 18 and 35 years old who had mild COVID-19 (a few samples of this study predate the infection). Cell type and time point are not known.

V and J are TRBV20-1 and TRBJ2-3; D gene unclear. Trimming removed 7 bases at V and 2 bases at J, with 7 bases between. This CDR3 is 11 amino acids long. Germline-derived CDR1 and CDR2 are DFQATT and SNEGSKA (reference sequence). CDR3 residues: CSVPTTDTQYF. The CDR3 DNA reads as TGCAGTGTCCCAACCACAGATACGCAGTATTTT.

About this clonotype itself: A much larger clone differs by one base, so this may be a read error. The chain is built from TRBV25-1 and TRBJ2-4; D is uncertain. The ends were cut back, 6 bases at V and 16 bases at J, with 16 bases in the middle. This CDR3 has 11 amino acids. The germline CDR1 and CDR2 sequences are MGHDK and SYGVNS. This CDR3 is CASRRAEKVYF. Here the CDR3 DNA reads TGTGCCAGCAGAAGGGCCGAAAAAGTCTACTTC.

The V gene is TRBV6-2 or TRBV6-3, the J gene TRBJ2-5; 13 nucleotides agree with TRBD2. The CDR3 is made up of 17 amino acids. The J segment lost 2 bases and the V segment lost 6 bases, leaving 9 bases of the junction unmatched. Germline loops: CDR1 MNHEY, CDR2 SVGEGT. This chain's CDR3 is CASSRTSGGAQQETQYF. The CDR3 coding sequence is TGTGCCAGCAGCCGGACTAGCGGGGGAGCACAGCAAGAGACCCAGTACTTC.

This clonotype was recorded many times. CDR3 sequence (DNA): TGCGCCAGCAGCCAAGATAGCCAGACAGATACGCAGTATTTT. Translated: CASSQDSQTDTQYF. The chain couples TRBV4-3 to TRBJ2-3; D is unclear. The length of the CDR3 is 14 residues. Trimming stripped 0 bases from V and 3 bases from J, with 7 bases between. Per germline, CDR1 LGHNA and CDR2 YSLEER.

This clonotype was counted a few times. This chain joins TRBV5-6 and TRBJ1-2; maybe TRBD1 (5 bases). Per the germline V gene, CDR1 is SGHDT and CDR2 is YYEEEE. Trimming took off 6 bases at V and 8 bases at J, with 14 bases between the two ends. This CDR3 has 12 amino acids. CDR3 bases: TGTGCCAGCACGGCGGGGGTCGGCGGCTACACCTTC. Protein sequence: CASTAGVGGYTF.

The chain links TRBV5-6 to TRBJ2-1; 10 positions match TRBD2. The V and J ends lost 4 bases and 2 bases, in that order; junction bases with no gene match: 3. The CDR3 is made up of 15 amino acids. The germline V gene has CDR1 SGHDT and CDR2 YYEEEE. The CDR3 protein is CASSGGTSAYNEQFF. The CDR3 DNA reads TGTGCCAGCAGCGGCGGGACTAGCGCCTACAATGAGCAGTTCTTC.

The chain carries TRBV7-2 and TRBJ2-5; D gene unclear. Germline V gene lookup returns CDR1 SGHTA and CDR2 FQGNSA. This CDR3 contains 13 residues. V was trimmed by 3 bases and J by 6 bases, leaving 11 bases between them. The CDR3 protein is CASSFDRTKTQYF. DNA for the CDR3: TGTGCCAGCAGCTTTGACCGCACGAAGACCCAGTACTTC.

V usage is TRBV5-1 and J usage is TRBJ2-2; tentative D call: TRBD1 (5 bases). The CDR3 has 15 residues. Per germline, CDR1 SGHRS and CDR2 YFSETQ. Trimming left V 0 bases short and J 4 bases short, with 10 bases between. The CDR3 sequence is CASSLDQGVTGELFF. The CDR3 DNA follows: TGCGCCAGCAGCTTGGACCAGGGTGTCACCGGGGAGCTGTTTTTT.

This rearrangement joins TRBV15 to TRBJ1-3, with D possibly matching TRBD1 (6 bases). The germline gives CDR1 LNHNV, CDR2 YYDKDF (reference sequence). The CDR3 covers 15 residues. Trimming removed 0 bases from V and 1 base from J, with 7 bases in between. In DNA form, the CDR3 reads TGTGCCACCAGCAGAGACAGGGGATCTGGAAACACCATATATTTT. It yields the protein CATSRDRGSGNTIYF. Full variable domain (remainder filled in from reference TRBV15 and TRBJ1-3): DAMVIQNPRYQVTQFGKPVTLSCSQTLNHNVMYWYQQKSSQAPKLLFHYYDKDFNNEADTPDNFQSRRPNTSFCFLDIRSPGLGDTAMYLCATSRDRGSGNTIYFGEGSWLTVV.

In its sample, this clonotype was seen a few times. The chain is built from TRBV9 and TRBJ1-1; D might be TRBD1 (5 bases). The germline V gene has CDR1 SGDLS and CDR2 YYNGEE. V shed 3 bases and J shed 0 bases, with 9 bases lying between them. This CDR3 region has 14 residues. The CDR3 DNA follows: TGTGCCAGCAGCGCCCAGGGAGTGAACACTGAAGCTTTCTTT. This codes for CASSAQGVNTEAFF.

This chain links TRBV7-3 with TRBJ2-3; a weak D match, TRBD2 (6 bases). The CDR3 has 15 amino acids. Trimming stripped 8 bases from V and 2 bases from J, with 17 bases between. Per the germline V gene, CDR1 is SGHTA and CDR2 is FQGTGA. The CDR3 DNA reads TGTGCCAGCGCGGAGGGTAGGGAACCCACAGATACGCAGTATTTT. This encodes CASAEGREPTDTQYF.